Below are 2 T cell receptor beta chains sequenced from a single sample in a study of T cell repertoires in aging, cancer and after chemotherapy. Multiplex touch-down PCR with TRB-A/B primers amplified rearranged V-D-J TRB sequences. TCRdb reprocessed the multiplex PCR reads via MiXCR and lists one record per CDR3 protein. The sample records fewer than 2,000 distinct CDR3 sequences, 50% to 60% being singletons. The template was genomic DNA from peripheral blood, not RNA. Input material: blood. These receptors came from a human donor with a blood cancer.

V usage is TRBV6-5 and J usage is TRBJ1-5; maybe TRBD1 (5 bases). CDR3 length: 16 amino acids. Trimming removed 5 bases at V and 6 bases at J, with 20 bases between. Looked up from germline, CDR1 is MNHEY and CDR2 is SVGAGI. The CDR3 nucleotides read TGTGCCAGCAGTGAGGGCAGGGAAGGAAGAGGTCAGCCCCAGCATTTT. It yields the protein CASSEGREGRGQPQHF.

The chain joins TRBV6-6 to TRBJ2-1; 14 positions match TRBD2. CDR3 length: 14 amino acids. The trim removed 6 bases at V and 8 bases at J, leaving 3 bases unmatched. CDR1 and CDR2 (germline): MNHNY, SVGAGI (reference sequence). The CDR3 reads CASSGTSGSHEQFF. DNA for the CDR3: TGTGCCAGCAGCGGGACTAGCGGGAGTCATGAGCAGTTCTTC.